This T cell receptor (beta chain) was observed in a study of blood T cell repertoires in COVID-19 (dated by TCRdb to about 2020). General notes on the study: Samples covering the acute and convalescent phases of COVID-19 were provided by collaborators in the United States, Italy and Spain. The material from the prospective study consisted of cDNA or gDNA derived from T cells, B-cell-depleted T cells, or PBMCs. Deeply sampled blood TCRbeta repertoires from subjects exposed to, actively infected with, or recovered from COVID-19 were included in the dataset. A freely available public database, intended as a resource for researchers studying the immune response to SARS-CoV-2, is where the repertoires were released. The samples were drawn from the first 160 participants of the ongoing ImmuneRACE study and from 1,254 subjects provided by 6 global collaborators. The sample metadata nearly always contained a de-identified subject ID, COVID-19 status, age in years and sex. HLA class I and class II types, where available, came from metadata supplied by the sample provider rather than from assay-based typing.

The immunoSEQ Assay, a bias-controlled multiplex PCR, was used to amplify TCRbeta CDR3 regions from genomic DNA. Per the authors' processing: The number of nucleated cells in each sample was estimated by amplification of reference gene primers within the assay. To quantify the absolute abundance of each unique TCRbeta CDR3 rearrangement, sequence reads were collapsed and filtered. For each sample, productive Simpson clonality was calculated by taking the square root of Simpson's diversity index across productive rearrangements. Held by TCRdb, this immuneACCESS table contains in-frame sequences only and omits some clones. Under half of the omission traces to an unresolved V gene where checked; the cause of the rest is unknown. V, J and clone size were drawn from that table, and D and trimming were deduced from the DNA. Here the sample has 90,000 to 130,000 clones; 76% occur a single time. The ten most abundant clones make up around 3.5% of the sample.

Trimming costs V 0 bases and J 1 base, and their ends lie 9 bases apart. Taken from the germline V gene, the CDR1 and CDR2 loops are SNHLY and FYNNEI. Taken from cysteine to phenylalanine, the CDR3 has 15 residues. Only the CDR3 DNA is retained, 45 bases long and in frame from the first base. Concerning this clone itself: There is no known antigen for this receptor. The sample holds no much larger clone one base away, and base qualities are not on file.

The collaborating institutions used their own protocols to collect whole blood in K2EDTA tubes. Collaborator samples were shipped for TCRbeta analysis as frozen whole blood, isolated PBMCs, or DNA extracted from either sample type. Study-wide conclusions, independent of this receptor: The quantity of clinical and demographic metadata differed by source and by participant and was supplied without curation.

Input material: peripheral blood. The rearranged segments are TRBV2 and TRBJ2-5, and TRBD2 may be the D gene, going by 5 matching bases. The TCR was taken from a woman older than 75 with acute or convalescent COVID-19. The CDR3 in this case is CASSEAGVSQETQYF. In nucleotides, the sequence is TGTGCCAGCAGTGAAGCGGGAGTATCCCAAGAGACCCAGTACTTC.